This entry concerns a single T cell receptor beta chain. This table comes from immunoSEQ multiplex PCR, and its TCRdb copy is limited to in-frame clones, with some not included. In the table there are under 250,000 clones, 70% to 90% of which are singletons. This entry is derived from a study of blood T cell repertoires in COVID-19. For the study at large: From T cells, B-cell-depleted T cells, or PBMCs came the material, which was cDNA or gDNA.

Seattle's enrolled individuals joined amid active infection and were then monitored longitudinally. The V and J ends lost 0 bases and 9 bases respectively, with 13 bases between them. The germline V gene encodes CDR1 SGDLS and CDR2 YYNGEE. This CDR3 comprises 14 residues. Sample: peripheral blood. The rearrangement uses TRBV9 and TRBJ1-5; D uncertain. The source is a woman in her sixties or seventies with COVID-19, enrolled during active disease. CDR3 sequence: CASSVGPPGGPQHF. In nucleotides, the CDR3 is TGTGCCAGCAGCGTAGGCCCCCCGGGTGGGCCCCAGCATTTT.